The 6 T cell receptor beta chains presented below share a single source sample, sequenced in a study of blood T cells in healthy people across ages. PCR was performed a second time for about 7 to 11 cycles using a sample-barcoded 5' primer and a J-beta primer mix. TCRdb passed the 5' RACE reads through MiXCR, listing each CDR3 protein once. The sample consists of 700,000 or so distinct CDR3 sequences, around 43% of them appearing once. The material sequenced was blood. Source of these receptors: an older man in good health.

This clonotype has ten or more counts. One junction end does not reproduce the germline sequence, and a read error may be involved. The rearrangement uses TRBV6-2 or TRBV6-3 and TRBJ2-5; unclear D gene. Germline CDR1 is MNHEY and CDR2 is SVGEGT. The CDR3 loop spans 16 amino acids. The CDR3 loop is CASSYSTKTVQKTQYF. The CDR3, as DNA: TGTGCCAGCAGTTACTCGACGAAAACGGTCCAAAAGACCCAGTACTTC.

The gene calls are TRBV6-4 and TRBJ2-1; TRBD2 matches 15 bases. The V gene's germline CDR1 is MRHNA and CDR2 SNTAGT. The CDR3 contains 16 residues. Trimming took 3 bases from V and 9 from J; bases not matched to a gene: 6. The CDR3: CASSEQPGLAGGEQFF. In nucleotides, the CDR3 is TGTGCCAGCAGTGAACAACCGGGACTAGCGGGAGGTGAGCAGTTCTTC.

Of note for this clonotype: A much larger clone lies a single base off, so this may be a read error. The rearrangement uses TRBV9 and TRBJ2-1; 9 nucleotides align to TRBD2. CDR1 and CDR2 from the germline V gene are SGDLS and YYNGEE. The CDR3 covers 14 residues. CDR3 residues: CASSVEGSGSERFF. The CDR3 DNA sequence: TGTGCCAGCAGCGTAGAGGGTAGCGGGAGTGAGCGGTTCTTC.

The chain links TRBV29-1 to TRBJ2-2; D gene unclear. The CDR3 is 13 residues long. Trimming removed 0 bases at V and 6 bases at J, with 8 bases between. The germline CDR1 and CDR2 sequences are SQVTM and ANQGSEA. CDR3 nucleotides: TGCAGCGTTGAAGATGTGGGTGCCGGGGAGCTGTTTTTT. Protein product: CSVEDVGAGELFF.

The chain combines TRBV20-1 with TRBJ2-1, with TRBD2 identical over 11 bases. This CDR3 has 14 amino acids. Germline-derived CDR1 and CDR2 are DFQATT and SNEGSKA (reference sequence). V lost 6 bases and J lost 5; bases outside the gene matches: 6. CDR3 protein: CSALAGGGNNEQFF. The DNA of the CDR3 is TGCAGTGCATTAGCGGGAGGGGGGAACAATGAGCAGTTCTTC.

This clonotype was detected a few times. V usage is TRBV15 and J usage is TRBJ2-6; D is ambiguous. Deletions cut 0 bases from V and 3 bases from J, with 9 bases between. This CDR3 has 16 residues. The V gene's germline CDR1 is LNHNV and CDR2 YYDKDF (reference sequence). The CDR3 loop reads CATSREKSGGANVLTF. CDR3 DNA: TGTGCCACCAGCAGAGAAAAATCAGGTGGGGCCAACGTCCTGACTTTC.